The sample holds a few counts of the clone carrying this TCR beta chain. The antigen is undetermined. This sample was included in a study of T cells after yellow fever vaccination. The germline CDR1 and CDR2 sequences are LNHDA and SQIVND (reference sequence). The CDR3 has 14 amino acids. V was pared by 2 bases and J by 2 bases, with 4 bases between. TCRdb fed the 5' RACE reads into MiXCR, producing one record per CDR3 protein. The sample has 150,000 to 200,000 distinct CDR3 sequences; approximately 11% are singletons. Study-wide results and caveats: Only a small proportion of the clonotypes turned up in both the CD4 and the CD8 compartments, likely arising from convergent recombination.

The source material was CD8+ T cells sorted from PBMCs, sampled 15 days after the yellow fever booster vaccination. The gene calls are TRBV19 and TRBJ2-6; D ambiguous. The clonotype originates from a man between 18 and 35 years old who received the YFV17D yellow fever vaccine. CDR3 sequence (DNA): TGTGCCAGTAGTATAACAGCTGGGGCCAACGTCCTGACTTTC. This translates into CASSITAGANVLTF.